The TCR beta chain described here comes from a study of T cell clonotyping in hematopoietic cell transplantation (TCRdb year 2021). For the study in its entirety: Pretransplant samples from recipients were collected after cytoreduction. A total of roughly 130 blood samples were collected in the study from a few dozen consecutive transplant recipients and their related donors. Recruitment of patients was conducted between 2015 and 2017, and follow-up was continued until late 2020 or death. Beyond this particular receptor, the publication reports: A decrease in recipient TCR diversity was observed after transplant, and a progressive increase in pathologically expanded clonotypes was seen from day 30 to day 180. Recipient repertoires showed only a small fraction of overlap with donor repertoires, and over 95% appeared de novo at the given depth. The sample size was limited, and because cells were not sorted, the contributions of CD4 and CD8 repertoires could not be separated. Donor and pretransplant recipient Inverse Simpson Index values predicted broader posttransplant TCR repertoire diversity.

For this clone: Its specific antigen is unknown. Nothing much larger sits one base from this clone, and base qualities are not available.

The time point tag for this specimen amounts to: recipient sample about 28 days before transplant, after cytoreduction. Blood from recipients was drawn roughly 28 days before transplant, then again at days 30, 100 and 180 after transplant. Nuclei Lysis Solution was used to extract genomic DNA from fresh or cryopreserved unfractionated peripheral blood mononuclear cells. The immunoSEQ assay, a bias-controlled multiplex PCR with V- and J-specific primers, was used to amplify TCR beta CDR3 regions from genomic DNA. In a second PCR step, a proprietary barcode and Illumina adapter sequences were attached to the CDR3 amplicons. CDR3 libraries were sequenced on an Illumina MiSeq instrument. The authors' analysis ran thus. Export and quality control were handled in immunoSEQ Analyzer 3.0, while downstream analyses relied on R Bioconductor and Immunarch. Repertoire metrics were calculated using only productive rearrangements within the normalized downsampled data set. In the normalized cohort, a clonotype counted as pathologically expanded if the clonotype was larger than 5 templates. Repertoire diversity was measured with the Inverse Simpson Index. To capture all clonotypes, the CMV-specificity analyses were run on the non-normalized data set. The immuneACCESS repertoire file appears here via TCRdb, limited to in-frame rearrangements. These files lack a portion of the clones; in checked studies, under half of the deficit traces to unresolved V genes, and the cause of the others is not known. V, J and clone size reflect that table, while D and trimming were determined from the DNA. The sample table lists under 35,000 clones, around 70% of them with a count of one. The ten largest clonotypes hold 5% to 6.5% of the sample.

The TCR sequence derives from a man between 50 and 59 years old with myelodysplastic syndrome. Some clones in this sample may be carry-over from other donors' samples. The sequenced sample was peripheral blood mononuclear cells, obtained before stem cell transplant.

The DNA sequence reads TGTGCCAGCAACACAGGGGTTACTAGCACAGATACGCAGTATTTT. Its translation reads: CASNTGVTSTDTQYF. The chain is made from TRBV9 and TRBJ2-3, with 7 bases in between that match TRBD1. Reading the germline V gene gives CDR1 SGDLS and CDR2 YYNGEE. The CDR3 runs 15 residues from the cysteine to the phenylalanine. Just the 45-base CDR3 DNA is kept, in frame starting at base 1. Trimming accounts for 6 bases at V and 0 bases at J, while the number of junction bases matched to no gene is 7.